This entry is about one T cell receptor beta chain. No antigen is known for it. The sample originates from a study of cytomegalovirus exposure and HLA in healthy donors. Across the whole study: In terms of ancestry, the Caucasian-associated cluster contained about 81% of the 350 to 450 genotyped donors. Study results and caveats: Segments of the TCR beta V type were, in most cases, productive about 87% or about 30% of the time in an earlier analysis.

CDR3 size: 16 residues. The V segment lost 1 base and the J segment 0 bases; nucleotides outside the gene matches: 2. CDR1 and CDR2 (germline): SGHVS, FNYEAQ. Both 60 Vbeta primers and 13 Jbeta primers went into the PCR. The table came from immunoSEQ multiplex PCR; TCRdb's copy has only in-frame clones and leaves some out. The table lists fewer than 100,000 clones, around 80% of them singletons, with about 0.69% in the top ten. The sequence came from a woman aged 55 to 70 in good health and CMV-seronegative. V usage is TRBV7-6 and J usage is TRBJ2-3; 9 nucleotides align to TRBD1. Material: PBMCs. The CDR3, as DNA: TGTGCCAGCAGCTTAGGCACAGGGGGCAGCACAGATACGCAGTATTTT. Amino acids: CASSLGTGGSTDTQYF.